A selection of T cell receptor beta chains follows, all from one sample in a study of control samples from healthy donors and cancer patients. Produced via immunoSEQ multiplex PCR; TCRdb's table is partial and in-frame only. The sample lists roughly 120,000 clones; more than 85% were seen once. Sequencing used blood. These receptors all come from a young woman in good health. The CDR3 runs from the conserved cysteine through the conserved F or W. D genes are given only for firm matches. The size field is filled for only some rows; it gives once, few, many or a size class.

clone size,V gene,J gene,D gene,CDR3 protein,CDR3 DNA
.,TRBV3-1/TRBV3-2,TRBJ2-3,TRBD1,CASSQRTRQGDDTQYF,TGTGCCAGCAGCCAAAGGACACGACAGGGCGACGATACGCAGTATTTT
.,TRBV6-2/TRBV6-3,TRBJ1-2,.,CASSLGLDYGYTF,TGTGCCAGCAGTTTGGGGCTCGACTATGGCTACACCTTC
medium-sized,TRBV19,TRBJ2-3,TRBD1,CASSYGQGGTDTQYF,TGTGCCAGTAGTTATGGACAGGGTGGCACAGATACGCAGTATTTT
.,TRBV4-3,TRBJ2-7,TRBD1,CASSQFRQGATHEQYF,TGCGCCAGCAGCCAATTTCGACAGGGGGCAACCCACGAGCAGTACTTC
.,TRBV28,TRBJ2-2,.,CASSGRRNTGELFF,TGTGCCAGCTCGGGACGGCGGAACACCGGGGAGCTGTTTTTT
once,TRBV5-8,TRBJ1-4,TRBD1,CASSLAGTAGEKLFF,TGTGCCAGCAGCTTGGCAGGGACAGCTGGAGAAAAACTGTTTTTT
.,TRBV29-1,TRBJ2-5,.,CSVQEVGGETQYF,TGCAGCGTTCAGGAGGTGGGGGGAGAGACCCAGTACTTC
.,TRBV24-1,TRBJ1-2,TRBD1,CATSDPRTPTGTLLF,TGTGCCACCAGTGATCCCCGAACCCCGACAGGGACTCTCCTCTTC
.,TRBV28,TRBJ2-5,.,CASSYGGKETQYF,TGTGCCAGCAGTTATGGGGGGAAGGAGACCCAGTACTTC
.,TRBV7-8,TRBJ1-1,TRBD1,CASSLIWTGGAVREAFF,TGTGCCAGCAGCCTGATCTGGACAGGGGGCGCCGTCCGAGAAGCTTTCTTT
.,TRBV2,TRBJ2-7,TRBD1,CASRSTGGTYEQYF,TGTGCCAGCAGGAGCACAGGGGGAACCTACGAGCAGTACTTC
.,TRBV5-1,TRBJ1-1,.,CASSLTAMNTEAFF,TGCGCCAGCAGCTTGACAGCCATGAACACTGAAGCTTTCTTT
once,TRBV6-5,TRBJ1-5,.,CASSFDTSKVQPQHF,TGTGCCAGCAGTTTCGACACCTCAAAGGTTCAGCCCCAGCATTTT
.,TRBV7-3,TRBJ2-5,TRBD2,CASSLTGLAGGAQYF,TGTGCCAGCAGCTTAACCGGACTAGCGGGAGGGGCCCAGTACTTC
.,TRBV6-5,TRBJ2-7,TRBD1,CASSKGGTGSYEQYF,TGTGCCAGTAGCAAAGGGGGGACAGGGTCCTACGAGCAGTACTTC
.,TRBV5-8,TRBJ2-4,.,CASSRTVGSQNKNIQYF,TGTGCCAGCAGTAGGACAGTTGGATCCCAGAACAAAAACATTCAGTACTTC
.,TRBV15,TRBJ2-7,.,CATSRDGGTDLEQYF,TGTGCCACCAGCAGAGATGGCGGGACAGACCTGGAGCAGTACTTC
.,TRBV7-6,TRBJ2-1,.,CASSLIPGQYNEQFF,TGTGCCAGCAGCTTAATTCCCGGACAGTACAATGAGCAGTTCTTC
.,TRBV19,TRBJ1-1,TRBD1,CASKDGTGGASTEAFF,TGTGCCAGTAAGGATGGGACAGGGGGCGCGAGCACTGAAGCTTTCTTT
.,TRBV18,TRBJ2-3,.,CASSYRQSGPTDTQYF,TGTGCCAGCTCTTACCGACAGAGCGGGCCCACAGATACGCAGTATTTT
once,TRBV4-2,TRBJ2-5,.,CASSQVAAETQYF,TGTGCCAGCAGCCAAGTTGCGGCCGAGACCCAGTACTTC
.,TRBV9,TRBJ1-3,.,CASSVETGNTIYF,TGTGCCAGCAGCGTAGAGACTGGAAACACCATATATTTT
.,TRBV3-1/TRBV3-2,TRBJ2-2,TRBD1,CASSQERGQGVTGELFF,TGTGCCAGCAGCCAAGAACGGGGACAGGGTGTCACCGGGGAGCTGTTTTTT